The 18 T cell receptor beta chains below come from one sample, sequenced in a study of T cells in narcolepsy. Using immunoSEQ multiplex PCR, the repertoire was profiled, and TCRdb retains in-frame clones only, with some absent. The sample records 25,000 to 35,000 clones, roughly four fifths being singletons. The sequenced sample consisted of memory (CD45RA-) CD4+ T cells from blood. Source of these receptors: a human donor in good health.

The CDR3 DNA is TGTGCCAGCAGCCGCAGGCAGAGCTCTGGAAACACCATATATTTT. Translating gives CASSRRQSSGNTIYF. This chain links TRBV2 with TRBJ1-3; no reliable D call. V lost 6 bases to trimming and J lost 0 bases, with 12 bases between them. This CDR3 region has 15 residues. The germline gives CDR1 SNHLY, CDR2 FYNNEI.

The genes are TRBV5-8 and TRBJ2-1; D assignment may be TRBD1 or TRBD2 (5 bases each). Trimming removed 0 bases from V and 1 base from J, with 14 bases in between. This CDR3 contains 17 residues. Germline V CDR1 and CDR2: SGHTS, YDEGEE. CDR3 sequence reads: CASSLATRGPSYNEQFF. The CDR3 nucleotides are TGTGCCAGCAGCTTGGCGACTCGGGGCCCGTCCTACAATGAGCAGTTCTTC. Based on the CDR3 plus reference TRBV5-8 and TRBJ2-1, the full variable domain is EAGVTQSPTHLIKTRGQQATLRCSPISGHTSVYWYQQALGLGLQFLLWYDEGEERNRGNFPPRFSGRQFPNYSSELNVNALELEDSALYLCASSLATRGPSYNEQFFGPGTRLTVL.

This clone has just a few counts. The chain has TRBV10-3 and TRBJ2-2; D unresolved. The V end was cut by 8 bases, the J end by 8 bases, with 15 bases between. Per germline, CDR1 ENHRY and CDR2 SYGVKD. The CDR3 sequence is 13 residues long. Here the CDR3 reads CAIGRDGWGELFF. CDR3 bases: TGTGCCATCGGACGAGACGGCTGGGGGGAGCTGTTTTTT.

This clone was seen a single time. This chain connects TRBV7-9 to TRBJ2-7; no clear D gene. V was clipped by 2 bases and J by 5 bases, with 13 bases between them. Germline lookup yields CDR1 SEHNR and CDR2 FQNEAQ (reference sequence). This CDR3 is 14 amino acids long. CDR3 DNA: TGTGCCAGCAGCTTAAAGACTCAAGATCACGAGCAGTACTTC. Its translation: CASSLKTQDHEQYF.

J is TRBJ2-3 and V is TRBV5-4; no clear D gene. Germline V lookup: CDR1 SGHNT, CDR2 YYREEE (reference sequence). The CDR3 sequence is 12 residues long. The ends were cut back, 3 bases at V and 6 bases at J, with 8 bases in the middle. The CDR3 spells CASSSGWDTQYF. CDR3 DNA: TGTGCCAGCAGCTCAGGTTGGGATACGCAGTATTTT.

The CDR3 spells CASRLLQGNTGELFF. DNA for the CDR3: TGCGCCAGCAGGCTACTCCAGGGGAACACCGGGGAGCTGTTTTTT. The J gene is TRBJ2-2, the V gene TRBV5-1; maybe TRBD1 (5 bases). V was trimmed by 5 bases and J by 1 base, leaving 12 bases between them. The CDR3 sequence is 15 residues long. Germline CDR1 and CDR2: SGHRS and YFSETQ.

This chain joins TRBV10-2 and TRBJ2-1; TRBD2 agrees at 7 bases. Germline assignment: CDR1 WSHSY and CDR2 SAAADI. V shed 7 bases and J 4 bases; nucleotides not matched to a gene: 7. The CDR3 extends over 14 amino acids. CDR3 nucleotides: TGCGCCAGCACGGCGGGGGACCCTTACAATGAGCAGTTCTTC. As protein: CASTAGDPYNEQFF.

The chain recombines TRBV19 with TRBJ1-2; D not certain. CDR1 and CDR2 from the germline V gene are LNHDA and SQIVND (reference sequence). The V and J ends lost 2 bases and 3 bases respectively, with 7 bases between them. This CDR3 contains 13 residues. As DNA, the CDR3 is TGTGCCAGTAGTATACCATCATACTATGGCTACACCTTC. Translated, it gives CASSIPSYYGYTF.

The rearrangement uses TRBV7-8 and TRBJ2-3; D is possibly TRBD2 (6 bases). Trimming shortened V by 3 bases and J by 0 bases, and 19 bases separated the two germline ends. The CDR3 is 18 residues long. Germline assignment: CDR1 SGHVS and CDR2 FQNEAQ. The CDR3 region is CASSLGRGSNPSTDTQYF. The DNA of the CDR3 is TGTGCCAGCAGCTTGGGGCGGGGCAGCAACCCAAGCACAGATACGCAGTATTTT.

Here the CDR3 reads CASSWTAGYAGELFF. For the CDR3, the DNA is TGCGCCAGCAGCTGGACAGCAGGCTACGCCGGGGAGCTGTTTTTT. V is TRBV5-1 and J is TRBJ2-2, with D maybe TRBD1 (6 bases). With 3 bases removed from V and 6 bases from J, the gap between germline ends came to 15 bases. The CDR3 runs to 15 residues. Germline V gene sequence: CDR1 SGHRS, CDR2 YFSETQ.

The rearrangement uses TRBV7-8 and TRBJ2-7, with TRBD1 matching over 10 bases. This CDR3 comprises 14 residues. Germline V gene sequence: CDR1 SGHVS, CDR2 FQNEAQ. V gave up 3 bases and J gave up 4 bases; unmatched junction bases: 3. For the CDR3, the DNA is TGTGCCAGCAGCTTGAGGACAGGGGGGTACGAGCAGTACTTC. Translation gives CASSLRTGGYEQYF.

A few counts support this clone. The gene calls are TRBV9 and TRBJ1-1; D is ambiguous. V lost 4 bases and J 0 bases, leaving 16 bases between the germline ends. Germline-derived CDR1 and CDR2 are SGDLS and YYNGEE. The CDR3 is 16 amino acids. The CDR3: CASSPRQLGMNTEAFF. In nucleotides, the CDR3 is TGTGCCAGCAGCCCTCGACAACTGGGAATGAACACTGAAGCTTTCTTT.

The gene calls are TRBV19 and TRBJ2-3; weak D call: TRBD1 (6 bases). The CDR3 length is 15 residues. Between the trimmed V and J ends, which lost 6 bases and 3 bases, there was a span of 16 bases. Germline values: CDR1 LNHDA, CDR2 SQIVND (reference sequence). CDR3 region: CASSYREERTDTQYF. In DNA, the CDR3 is TGTGCCAGTAGCTACAGGGAAGAGAGGACAGATACGCAGTATTTT.

The V and J genes are TRBV27 and TRBJ2-1, with 9 bases aligning to TRBD2. This CDR3 is built from 17 residues. Germline assignment: CDR1 MNHEY and CDR2 SMNVEV (reference sequence). V lost 8 bases and J lost 5; bases outside the gene matches: 16. CDR3 in amino acids: CASARRRGGQKDNEQFF. Written as DNA, the CDR3 is TGTGCCAGCGCCCGGCGGCGGGGGGGCCAAAAGGACAATGAGCAGTTCTTC.

The chain links TRBV14 to TRBJ2-5, with TRBD2 as a possible D gene (6 bases). Germline CDR1 reads SGHDN; CDR2 reads FVKESK. V lost 1 base and J 1 base, leaving 7 bases between the germline ends. The CDR3 extends over 14 amino acids. This CDR3 is CASSQVGGQETQYF. CDR3 DNA: TGTGCCAGCAGCCAAGTGGGGGGCCAAGAGACCCAGTACTTC.

The rearrangement uses TRBV7-9 and TRBJ1-3, with a tentative D call TRBD1 (5 bases). Germline lookup yields CDR1 SEHNR and CDR2 FQNEAQ (reference sequence). CDR3 length: 15 residues. The V gene lost 5 bases and the J gene lost 4 bases, with 15 bases spanning the gap. The CDR3 nucleotides read TGTGCCAGCAGCCAAGGGGCAGGTCCGGGAAACACCATATATTTT. Residues: CASSQGAGPGNTIYF.

The rearrangement links TRBV25-1 to TRBJ2-2; D possibly corresponds to TRBD2 (6 bases). Deletions cut 6 bases from V and 1 base from J, with 15 bases between. The V gene's germline CDR1 is MGHDK and CDR2 SYGVNS. The CDR3 extends over 16 amino acids. CDR3 nucleotides: TGTGCCAGCAGCCTAGCGTTGGGGCAGAACACCGGGGAGCTGTTTTTT. It specifies CASSLALGQNTGELFF.

The chain couples TRBV5-1 to TRBJ1-1, with no clear D. Germline loops: CDR1 SGHRS, CDR2 YFSETQ. The CDR3 consists of 14 residues. Trimming left V 3 bases short and J 1 base short, with 10 bases between. CDR3 sequence (DNA): TGCGCCAGCAGCTCTCGACCTCAGAACACTGAAGCTTTCTTT. This encodes CASSSRPQNTEAFF. Together with reference TRBV5-1 and TRBJ1-1, the CDR3 gives the full variable domain: KAGVTQTPRYLIKTRGQQVTLSCSPISGHRSVSWYQQTPGQGLQFLFEYFSETQRNKGNFPGRFSGRQFSNSRSEMNVSTLELGDSALYLCASSSRPQNTEAFFGQGTRLTVV.